This T cell receptor (beta chain) was retrieved from a study of T-cell memory formation after mild COVID-19. Germline V gene data show CDR1 as DFQATT and CDR2 as SNEGSKA (reference sequence). This CDR3 contains 14 residues. The V end was cut by 3 bases, the J end by 3 bases, with 14 bases between. TCRdb recomputed calls from the 5' RACE reads with MiXCR, one row per CDR3 protein. The sample contains roughly 410,000 distinct CDR3 sequences, about 24% of which appear only once. The chain employs TRBV20-1 and TRBJ2-5; a possible D gene is TRBD1 (5 bases). The sample taken for sequencing was PBMCs or a T cell subset sorted from them (not recorded which). The TCR was taken from an adult woman who had mild COVID-19 (a few samples of this study predate the infection). Cell type and time point are not known. CDR3 bases: TGCAGTGCTAGCCTGGGTTCAGGGAAAGAGACCCAGTACTTC. It translates to CSASLGSGKETQYF.